One sample yielded the 22 T cell receptor beta chains listed below, sequenced in a study of OX40 agonist ivuxolimab in advanced cancers. The table came from immunoSEQ multiplex PCR; TCRdb's copy has only in-frame clones and leaves some out. The sample includes roughly 38,000 clones, about 70% of them seen just once. The sample consisted of CD4+ or CD8+ T cells sorted from blood, taken in a trial of the OX40 agonist ivuxolimab. The receptors were gathered from an adult with an advanced solid tumor such as melanoma, head and neck, liver or kidney cancer.

This chain's CDR3 is CASRNYGTGEEAFF. CDR3 bases: TGTGCCAGCAGAAACTACGGGACAGGGGAGGAAGCTTTCTTT. The chain joins TRBV6-5 to TRBJ1-1, with 10 bases lining up with TRBD1. Germline trimming cut 6 bases from V and 8 bases from J; bases unmatched to any gene: 9. The CDR3 spans 14 residues. CDR1 and CDR2 (germline): MNHEY, SVGAGI.

This chain links TRBV6-5 with TRBJ2-3, with unresolved D. V was cut by 7 bases and J by 4 bases, with 9 bases left in between. The CDR3 length is 12 residues. Per germline, CDR1 MNHEY and CDR2 SVGAGI. The CDR3 reads CASTDPSDTQYF. CDR3 DNA: TGTGCCAGCACCGACCCCTCAGATACGCAGTATTTT.

V and J are TRBV6-5 and TRBJ2-6; D is ambiguous. Trimming left V 4 bases short and J 1 base short, with 5 bases between. This CDR3 comprises 14 residues. Germline CDR1 is MNHEY and CDR2 is SVGAGI. CDR3 nucleotides: TGTGCCAGCAGTTCCGCGTCTGGGGCCAACGTCCTGACTTTC. Protein: CASSSASGANVLTF.

The V and J genes are TRBV5-6 and TRBJ1-2; D possibly corresponds to TRBD1 (5 bases). Germline CDR1 is SGHDT and CDR2 is YYEEEE. The length of the CDR3 is 16 residues. Trimming took off 4 bases at V and 4 bases at J, with 20 bases between the two ends. CDR3 residues: CASSPRPDSLGYGYTF. CDR3 nucleotides: TGTGCCAGCAGCCCCCGACCCGACAGCCTGGGCTATGGCTACACCTTC.

The DNA for the CDR3 is TGTGCCAGCAGGGGGACCTACGAGCAGTACTTC. It codes for CASRGTYEQYF. The V call is TRBV6-5, the J call TRBJ2-7, with unresolved D. Per the germline V gene, CDR1 is MNHEY and CDR2 is SVGAGI. V was pared by 6 bases and J by 2 bases, with 5 bases between. The CDR3 extends over 11 amino acids.

CDR3 sequence (DNA): TGTGCCAGCAGTTACTCGACCAGTCACGAAGCTTTCTTT. This codes for CASSYSTSHEAFF. The genes are TRBV6-5 and TRBJ1-1; D uncertain. Germline CDR1 reads MNHEY; CDR2 reads SVGAGI. V gave up 0 bases and J gave up 8 bases, with 10 bases separating them. This CDR3 is 13 amino acids long.

This chain joins TRBV6-6 and TRBJ1-1; a weak D match, TRBD1 (6 bases). V lost 8 bases and J lost 5, with 12 bases in between. CDR3 length: 12 amino acids. Germline CDR1 reads MNHNY; CDR2 reads SVGAGI (reference sequence). CDR3 region: CASWGARTEAFF. The CDR3 DNA reads TGTGCCAGCTGGGGGGCTAGGACTGAAGCTTTCTTT.

The V call is TRBV10-2, the J call TRBJ1-1; 7 positions agree with TRBD1. CDR3 length: 13 residues. The trim removed 6 bases at V and 7 bases at J, leaving 8 bases unmatched. Germline CDR1 is WSHSY and CDR2 is SAAADI. DNA of the CDR3: TGCGCCAGCAGCGCCGGGACAGCTGTTGAAGCTTTCTTT. Its protein product is CASSAGTAVEAFF.

This clone was counted a single time. The chain is built from TRBV6-5 and TRBJ1-6; 10 positions agree with TRBD1. Trimming at V came to 5 bases and at J to 10 bases, leaving 5 bases not matched to a gene. Germline loops: CDR1 MNHEY, CDR2 SVGAGI. The CDR3 runs 14 residues. The CDR3 sequence is CASSTDRGLSPLHF. CDR3 bases: TGTGCCAGCAGTACAGACAGGGGGCTCTCACCCCTCCACTTT.

The chain recombines TRBV30 with TRBJ1-1; no reliable D call. This CDR3 comprises 13 residues. From germline, CDR1 is GTSNPN and CDR2 SVGIG (reference sequence). The V and J ends lost 4 bases and 5 bases respectively, with 14 bases between them. The CDR3 DNA reads TGTGCCTGGATGTGGGATAGGGCGACTGAAGCTTTCTTT. This encodes CAWMWDRATEAFF.

This clone was recorded a few times. The chain combines TRBV6-1 with TRBJ2-7; 7 bases are a match to TRBD1. J was trimmed by 7 bases and V by 5 bases; bases with no gene match: 11. CDR3 size: 14 residues. Per the germline V gene, CDR1 is MNHNS and CDR2 is SASEGT. The CDR3: CASSPGTVSREQYF. Written as DNA, the CDR3 is TGTGCCAGCAGTCCCGGGACAGTCAGTAGGGAGCAGTACTTC.

This clone was detected only once. The chain has TRBV7-6 and TRBJ2-3; D unclear. CDR1 and CDR2 (germline): SGHVS, FNYEAQ. V gave up 1 base and J gave up 6 bases, with 8 bases separating them. This CDR3 is built from 13 residues. CDR3 sequence: CASSLVLKDTQYF. Here the CDR3 DNA reads TGTGCCAGCAGCTTAGTTTTAAAGGATACGCAGTATTTT.

This clone was detected once. V and J are TRBV7-2 and TRBJ1-5; D is unclear. V shed 5 bases and J shed 3 bases, with 14 bases lying between them. The CDR3 is 15 amino acids. Germline CDR1 SGHTA, CDR2 FQGNSA. The CDR3 loop reads CASSLWGGYNQPQHF. The CDR3 nucleotides read TGTGCCAGCAGCCTCTGGGGAGGGTACAATCAGCCCCAGCATTTT. Based on the CDR3 plus reference TRBV7-2 and TRBJ1-5, the full variable domain is GAGVSQSPSNKVTEKGKDVELRCDPISGHTALYWYRQSLGQGLEFLIYFQGNSAPDKSGLPSDRFSAERTGGSVSTLTIQRTQQEDSAVYLCASSLWGGYNQPQHFGDGTRLSIL.

This chain joins TRBV6-5 and TRBJ1-1; 11 nucleotides match TRBD1. From germline, CDR1 is MNHEY and CDR2 SVGAGI. The CDR3 has 15 residues. The V and J ends lost 5 bases and 2 bases, in that order; junction bases with no gene match: 4. CDR3 residues: CASSPGTGGNTEAFF. In DNA, the CDR3 is TGTGCCAGCAGTCCCGGGACAGGGGGAAACACTGAAGCTTTCTTT.

This chain joins TRBV19 and TRBJ1-5, with 7 positions matching TRBD1. The CDR3 is made up of 15 amino acids. The junction had 11 bases not matched to a gene; V was cut back by 6 bases and J by 6 bases. Germline CDR1 is LNHDA and CDR2 is SQIVND (reference sequence). This chain's CDR3 is CASRTQGIWSQPQHF. The DNA of the CDR3 is TGTGCCAGTAGGACACAGGGGATTTGGAGTCAGCCCCAGCATTTT.

This chain links TRBV4-2 with TRBJ2-3; 11 bases are shared with TRBD2. The CDR3 length is 16 residues. Germline values: CDR1 LGHNA, CDR2 YNFKEQ. V dropped 4 bases and J dropped 6; count of bases not matched to a gene: 9. CDR3 DNA: TGTGCCAGCAGCCGAATTAGCGGGGGGGCTACGGATACGCAGTATTTT. As protein: CASSRISGGATDTQYF.

The rearrangement uses TRBV9 and TRBJ2-5; D gene ambiguous. The CDR3 spans 14 residues. CDR1 is SGDLS, CDR2 YYNGEE, per germline. With 4 bases removed from V and 3 bases from J, the gap between germline ends came to 13 bases. The CDR3 DNA follows: TGTGCCAGCAGCCCCTTTGGCAGTAAAGAGACCCAGTACTTC. Its translation: CASSPFGSKETQYF. The whole variable domain, filled in from reference TRBV9 and TRBJ2-5, reads DSGVTQTPKHLITATGQRVTLRCSPRSGDLSVYWYQQSLDQGLQFLIQYYNGEERAKGNILERFSAQQFPDLHSELNLSSLELGDSALYFCASSPFGSKETQYFGPGTRLLVL.

The V call is TRBV25-1, the J call TRBJ2-1, with D hard to call. This CDR3 contains 14 residues. From germline, CDR1 is MGHDK and CDR2 SYGVNS. Trimming took off 5 bases at V and 5 bases at J, with 13 bases between the two ends. As DNA, the CDR3 is TGTGCCAGCAGTCAAAACACCCAGGACAATGAGCAGTTCTTC. It encodes CASSQNTQDNEQFF.

This rearrangement joins TRBV7-6 to TRBJ1-5; 7 positions match TRBD1. Trimming removed 5 bases from V and 2 bases from J; junction bases left unmatched: 3. The CDR3 spans 14 residues. Germline-derived CDR1 and CDR2 are SGHVS and FNYEAQ. The CDR3 bases are TGTGCCAGCAGCGCCGACAGGGGCAATCAGCCCCAGCATTTT. Translating it yields CASSADRGNQPQHF.

The V gene is TRBV27, the J gene TRBJ2-5; D may be TRBD1 (5 bases). From germline, CDR1 is MNHEY and CDR2 SMNVEV (reference sequence). The V end lost 7 bases, the J end lost 1 base, and 10 bases lay between the germline ends. The CDR3 consists of 13 residues. CDR3 DNA sequence: TGTGCCAGCACCTTGGGGCTCCAAGAGACCCAGTACTTC. This sequence encodes CASTLGLQETQYF.

This clone was detected only a few times. V usage is TRBV10-2 and J usage is TRBJ1-1; 10 nucleotides match TRBD1. CDR1 is WSHSY, CDR2 SAAADI, per germline. Trimming removed 6 bases from V and 9 bases from J; junction bases left unmatched: 10. The CDR3 sequence is 14 residues long. The DNA for the CDR3 is TGCGCCAGCAGCGATCCGGGACAGGGGAGTAAAGCTTTCTTT. This codes for CASSDPGQGSKAFF.

The chain carries TRBV9 and TRBJ1-1; D remains unclear. The CDR3 length is 15 residues. V lost 0 bases and J 3 bases, leaving 12 bases between the germline ends. Germline V gives CDR1 SGDLS, CDR2 YYNGEE. The CDR3 DNA sequence: TGTGCCAGCAGCGTAGCTACCGGCGGGCACACTGAAGCTTTCTTT. Encoded protein: CASSVATGGHTEAFF. The variable domain in full, with the rest retrieved from reference TRBV9 and TRBJ1-1, is DSGVTQTPKHLITATGQRVTLRCSPRSGDLSVYWYQQSLDQGLQFLIQYYNGEERAKGNILERFSAQQFPDLHSELNLSSLELGDSALYFCASSVATGGHTEAFFGQGTRLTVV.